This is a list of T cell receptor beta chains from one sample in a study of cytomegalovirus exposure and HLA in healthy donors. The repertoire was sequenced with immunoSEQ multiplex PCR; TCRdb's copy has only in-frame clones and lacks some. This sample has fewer than 150,000 clones; around 83% occur once, and the top ten carry approximately 6.7%. The sample was PBMCs. These receptors originate from a woman in her twenties or thirties in good health and CMV-seropositive. CDR3s include the opening cysteine and the closing phenylalanine or tryptophan.

j_gene	v_gene	CDR3aa
TRBJ1-1	TRBV7-9	CASNEVNTEAFF
TRBJ2-1	TRBV6-6	CASSYPPTGSYNEQFF
TRBJ2-1	TRBV30	CAWSVVNPDEQFF
TRBJ2-7	TRBV6-5	CASSSRSSYEQYF
TRBJ2-7	TRBV6-6	CASRGTSFYEQYF
TRBJ1-2	TRBV28	CASSQGADTIGYTF
TRBJ2-7	TRBV6-5	CASSSVTRSSYEQYF
TRBJ1-1	TRBV6-6	CASRSGQGHTEAFF
TRBJ2-5	TRBV28	CASSLSGSPGQETQYF
TRBJ1-4	TRBV19	CASSAPGTGGTNEKLFF
TRBJ1-1	TRBV27	CASSRVQLMNTEAFF
TRBJ1-5	TRBV2	CASSDRGSNQPQHF
.	TRBV9	CASSVGRGAYEQYF
TRBJ1-5	TRBV6-1	CASSLQDLNQPQHF
TRBJ2-3	TRBV28	CASSFSAREAPDTQYF
TRBJ2-7	TRBV11-2	CASSSGTGGYEQYF
TRBJ1-2	TRBV6-5	CASRRGDSTYGYTF
TRBJ2-7	TRBV10-3	CAIRGGQGDYDYEQYF
TRBJ1-6	TRBV28	CASSLTGDSPLHF
TRBJ2-2	TRBV2	CASSGGTSNTGELFF
TRBJ2-7	TRBV9	CASSVDVSGRIDEQYF
TRBJ2-2	TRBV18	CASSPPALAANTGELFF
TRBJ1-4	TRBV2	CASSVGQDSEKLFF
TRBJ2-1	TRBV19	CASRAPGLAGGPENEQFF
TRBJ2-3	TRBV28	CASSVRVGQENTDTQYF
TRBJ2-1	TRBV5-1	CASSLAAFEGQFF
.	TRBV2	CASSEDYEQYF
TRBJ1-1	TRBV25-1	CASLAPGYTEAFF
TRBJ1-4	TRBV28	CASTGGVFNEKLFF
.	TRBV29-1	CSAGDPSYEQYF
TRBJ1-4	TRBV6-5	CASSYFPGDEKLFF
TRBJ2-7	TRBV28	CASSLLTGTGGHEQYF
TRBJ1-1	TRBV6-5	CASSYSGGPGTEAFF
TRBJ2-1	TRBV4-1	CASSQVSGGNEQFF
TRBJ2-7	TRBV5-6	CASSRGGTGAYYEQYF
TRBJ1-2	TRBV28	CASSLSAGGRSNYGYTF
TRBJ1-3	TRBV2	CASSESTISGNTIYF
TRBJ1-1	TRBV9	CASSQGQERLF
TRBJ1-2	TRBV28	CASSPWTGGGDGYTF
TRBJ1-1	TRBV30	CAWSVGQNTEAFF
TRBJ1-4	TRBV11-2	CASSLNGGGREKLFF
TRBJ1-3	TRBV28	CATMDSSGNTIYF
TRBJ2-2	TRBV6-5	CASSYDSATGELFF
TRBJ1-1	TRBV5-1	CASSLDRPDTEAFF
TRBJ2-5	TRBV6-5	CASSYVKTGGRETQYF
TRBJ2-2	TRBV4-1	CASSQGPGGNTGELFF
TRBJ2-5	TRBV7-9	CASSLDVAGGGETQYF